The 27 T cell receptor beta chains presented below share a single source sample, sequenced in a study of naive and memory T cell subsets. A UMI-containing oligonucleotide was joined by 3' ligation to the TCR cDNA template. The SP2 primer and nested alpha and beta constant region primers amplified ligated cDNA in four rounds. Via MiXCR, TCRdb re-called the 5' RACE reads, giving one row per CDR3 protein. There are around 48,000 distinct CDR3 sequences in the sample; approximately 4.5% occur only once, and roughly 0.8% lies in the top ten. These receptors all come from a female donor in good health.

Many counts were recorded for this clonotype. The chain carries TRBV27 and TRBJ2-3, with D perhaps matching TRBD2 (6 bases). Germline lookup yields CDR1 MNHEY and CDR2 SMNVEV (reference sequence). The V end was cut by 5 bases, the J end by 6 bases, with 15 bases between. The CDR3 contains 14 residues. The DNA of the CDR3 is TGTGCCAGCAGTCACAGACTAGATGCGGATACGCAGTATTTT. Amino acid sequence: CASSHRLDADTQYF.

The chain joins TRBV6-5 to TRBJ2-1, with a tentative D call TRBD2 (5 bases). CDR3 length equals 17 residues. V was shortened by 3 bases and J by 7 bases, with 22 bases between the two germline ends. Germline CDR1 MNHEY, CDR2 SVGAGI. The CDR3 reads CASSYRGGSRVVNEQFF. The CDR3, as DNA: TGTGCCAGCAGTTATAGAGGTGGGAGTCGAGTTGTGAATGAGCAGTTCTTC.

This clonotype was observed many times. This chain links TRBV7-9 with TRBJ2-7, with D possibly TRBD2 on 6 matching bases. V was cut by 1 base and J by 2 bases, with 15 bases left in between. Germline loops: CDR1 SEHNR, CDR2 FQNEAQ (reference sequence). The CDR3 has 16 amino acids. CDR3 region: CASSLGRGGTAYEQYF. The CDR3 bases are TGTGCCAGCAGCTTAGGAAGGGGCGGGACCGCCTACGAGCAGTACTTC.

This clonotype was observed at least ten times. J is TRBJ2-1 and V is TRBV6-2 or TRBV6-3, with D perhaps TRBD1 or TRBD2 (5 bases each). The CDR3 contains 13 residues. The germline CDR1 and CDR2 sequences are MNHEY and SVGEGT. With 10 bases removed from V and 6 bases from J, the gap between germline ends came to 16 bases. The CDR3 bases are TGTGCCACAGGGACGGAGCTGGTCAATGAGCAGTTCTTC. Amino acids: CATGTELVNEQFF.

This clonotype occurred many times. This sequence joins TRBV6-5 and TRBJ1-1, with D perhaps matching TRBD1 (5 bases). The CDR3 is 13 amino acids. Trimming took off 6 bases at V and 6 bases at J, with 14 bases between the two ends. CDR1 is MNHEY and CDR2 is SVGAGI in the germline V gene. The CDR3 coding sequence is TGTGCCAGCAGCCCGGGCGAGGGGCCTGAAGCTTTCTTT. It yields the protein CASSPGEGPEAFF.

CDR3 loop: CASSTGRISGANVLTF. The CDR3 DNA reads as TGTGCCAGTAGTACGGGACGGATCTCTGGGGCCAACGTCCTGACTTTC. The V gene is TRBV19, the J gene TRBJ2-6; D may match TRBD1 or TRBD2 (5 bases each). Germline lookup yields CDR1 LNHDA and CDR2 SQIVND (reference sequence). There are 16 residues in the CDR3. Deletions cut 4 bases from V and 0 bases from J, with 10 bases between.

This clonotype is medium-sized (0.01 to 0.1%). The J gene is TRBJ2-3, the V gene TRBV5-5; D may match TRBD1 or TRBD2 (5 bases each). CDR1 is SGHKS, CDR2 YYEKEE, per germline (reference sequence). CDR3 length: 15 residues. V lost 2 bases to trimming and J lost 3 bases, with 13 bases between them. The CDR3 DNA reads as TGTGCCAGCAGCTTCTTCCCCGGGGCAACAGATACGCAGTATTTT. This codes for CASSFFPGATDTQYF.

This clonotype showed up many times. V usage is TRBV19 and J usage is TRBJ2-7; a possible D gene is TRBD1 (6 bases). Germline V gives CDR1 LNHDA, CDR2 SQIVND (reference sequence). The CDR3 consists of 15 residues. V shed 8 bases and J shed 0 bases, with 17 bases lying between them. The CDR3 DNA sequence: TGTGCCAGTGGCCACTCACAAGGGGGCTCCTACGAGCAGTACTTC. Its protein product is CASGHSQGGSYEQYF.

Comment on this clonotype: A read error is possible here, since a much larger clone lies one base away. This sequence joins TRBV6-2 or TRBV6-3 and TRBJ2-4, with 11 bases identical to TRBD2. The CDR3 runs to 15 residues. Germline V gene data show CDR1 as MNHEY and CDR2 as SVGEGT. V shed 6 bases and J 11 bases; nucleotides not matched to a gene: 12. CDR3 in DNA: TGTGCCAGCAGGGAAATAGCGGGAGGGCCTGGCGTTCAGTACTTC. Translating gives CASREIAGGPGVQYF.

This clonotype came up many times. The V and J genes are TRBV6-5 and TRBJ1-1; 8 nucleotides agree with TRBD1. Per the germline V gene, CDR1 is MNHEY and CDR2 is SVGAGI. V was clipped by 7 bases and J by 5 bases; unmatched bases: 6. The CDR3 loop spans 13 amino acids. CDR3 loop: CASILQGGTEAFF. The CDR3, as DNA: TGTGCCAGCATTTTACAGGGGGGAACTGAAGCTTTCTTT.

Remarks on this clonotype: This clone may be a read error of a much larger clone one base away. The chain links TRBV6-2 or TRBV6-3 to TRBJ2-7, with TRBD2 matching 8 bases. The CDR3 is 13 residues long. Looked up from germline, CDR1 is MNHEY and CDR2 is SVGEGT. The J segment lost 6 bases and the V segment lost 0 bases, leaving 1 base of the junction unmatched. The chain's CDR3 is CASSYSTSVEQYF. CDR3 coding DNA: TGTGCCAGCAGTTACTCGACTAGCGTCGAGCAGTACTTC.

There are many counts of this clonotype. The V call is TRBV27, the J call TRBJ2-3, with D possibly matching TRBD2 (5 bases). Germline V gives CDR1 MNHEY, CDR2 SMNVEV (reference sequence). V lost 4 bases, J lost 3 bases, and 14 bases lay in between. This CDR3 region has 15 residues. In DNA, the CDR3 is TGTGCCAGCAGTTGGAGGAACAGAATTACAGATACGCAGTATTTT. It translates to CASSWRNRITDTQYF.

The table lists this clonotype with many counts. CDR3 residues: CASSQASGQEKLFF. DNA of the CDR3: TGTGCCAGCAGCCAAGCCTCCGGGCAAGAAAAACTGTTTTTT. The gene calls are TRBV12-3 or TRBV12-4 and TRBJ1-4; D ambiguous. Trimming cost V 6 bases and J 8 bases, with 16 bases left between them. The CDR3 has 14 residues.

This clonotype was detected many times. The chain has TRBV2 and TRBJ1-4; TRBD1 is a possible D gene (5 bases). Between the trimmed V and J ends, which lost 10 bases and 4 bases, there was a span of 19 bases. Germline values: CDR1 SNHLY, CDR2 FYNNEI. The CDR3 is 15 residues long. Here the CDR3 DNA reads TGTGCCACCACTAGCCGGGCAGGGCTTAATGAAAAACTGTTTTTT. It yields the protein CATTSRAGLNEKLFF.

This clonotype was seen at least ten times. The genes are TRBV12-3 or TRBV12-4 and TRBJ2-2, with D hard to call. This CDR3 contains 13 residues. Trimming took 3 bases from V and 8 from J, leaving 10 bases between them. The CDR3 nucleotides are TGTGCCAGCAGTTTGGGTATCGGGGGGGAGCTGTTTTTT. Amino acid sequence: CASSLGIGGELFF.

The sample holds many counts of this clonotype. The chain uses TRBV6-5 and TRBJ1-5; D gene ambiguous. V was cut by 6 bases and J by 6 bases, with 12 bases left in between. The CDR3 is made up of 13 amino acids. Germline V gene lookup returns CDR1 MNHEY and CDR2 SVGAGI. CDR3: CASRIGVAQPQHF. In nucleotides, the CDR3 is TGTGCCAGCAGAATCGGGGTTGCTCAGCCCCAGCATTTT.

A note on this clonotype: Germline and junction disagree at one end, which may indicate a read error. This chain joins TRBV10-3 and TRBJ1-2, with 9 bases identical to TRBD1. Germline assignment: CDR1 ENHRY and CDR2 SYGVKD. CDR3 length equals 14 residues. The CDR3 nucleotides are TGTGCCATCAGTTCGGACAGGGGTGACTATGGCGACACCTTC. As protein: CAISSDRGDYGDTF.

This chain uses TRBV6-1 with TRBJ1-2, with D unresolved. V was trimmed by 6 bases and J by 3 bases, leaving 8 bases between them. Germline loops: CDR1 MNHNS, CDR2 SASEGT. The CDR3 loop spans 12 amino acids. The CDR3 region is CASRNWDYGYTF. The CDR3 region has the DNA TGTGCCAGCAGGAACTGGGACTATGGCTACACCTTC.

Ten or more counts support this clonotype. This chain joins TRBV6-5 and TRBJ1-2; no definite D call. The CDR3 spans 13 residues. Trimming shortened V by 8 bases and J by 7 bases, and 17 bases separated the two germline ends. Germline V lookup: CDR1 MNHEY, CDR2 SVGAGI. The CDR3 spells CASLEPGHGGYTF. The CDR3 nucleotides read TGTGCCAGCTTGGAACCGGGCCATGGTGGCTACACCTTC.

This clonotype was detected only a few times. A single base separates this from a much larger clone, so it may be a read error. The chain couples TRBV29-1 to TRBJ1-2, with TRBD1 matching over 8 bases. The CDR3 is made up of 11 amino acids. CDR1 and CDR2 from the germline V gene are SQVTM and ANQGSEA. CDR3 protein: CSGGQGGGDTF. In DNA, the CDR3 is TGCAGCGGTGGACAGGGTGGTGGCGACACCTTC.

This clonotype was detected ten times or more. This sequence joins TRBV20-1 and TRBJ2-7; tentative D call: TRBD1 (6 bases). The germline V and J ends were trimmed by 2 bases and 3 bases, with 14 bases remaining between them. The CDR3 has 14 residues. The germline V gene encodes CDR1 DFQATT and CDR2 SNEGSKA (reference sequence). The CDR3 loop reads CSARMPTGHYEQYF. CDR3 DNA sequence: TGCAGTGCTAGAATGCCGACGGGACACTACGAGCAGTACTTC.

This clonotype was seen many times. The gene calls are TRBV27 and TRBJ1-2, with 12 bases matching TRBD1. The CDR3 covers 15 residues. Germline V gene lookup returns CDR1 MNHEY and CDR2 SMNVEV (reference sequence). The V and J ends lost 7 bases and 3 bases, in that order; junction bases with no gene match: 6. The CDR3 protein is CASNPGQGADYGYTF. DNA of the CDR3: TGTGCCAGCAACCCGGGACAGGGGGCTGACTATGGCTACACCTTC.

This clonotype occurred many times. V is TRBV7-8 and J is TRBJ2-1; tentative D call: TRBD2 (6 bases). CDR1 and CDR2 from the germline V gene are SGHVS and FQNEAQ. Trimming removed 1 base at V and 8 bases at J, with 9 bases between. This CDR3 has 13 amino acids. CDR3 protein: CASSLGGVDEQFF. The CDR3 DNA reads TGTGCCAGCAGCTTAGGGGGGGTCGATGAGCAGTTCTTC.

This clonotype was picked up many times. This chain uses TRBV18 with TRBJ2-1; D is unclear. The V and J ends lost 0 bases and 7 bases respectively, with 22 bases between them. The CDR3 covers 18 residues. Germline V gene lookup returns CDR1 KGHSH and CDR2 LQKENI. The CDR3 spells CASSPPSSFSNLWNEQFF. DNA of the CDR3: TGTGCCAGCTCACCACCGAGTTCTTTTTCAAATTTGTGGAATGAGCAGTTCTTC.

Details on this clonotype: A much larger clone sits a single nucleotide away, making a read error possible. The chain recombines TRBV5-1 with TRBJ1-3, with no clear D. Germline assignment: CDR1 SGHRS and CDR2 YFSETQ. V lost 4 bases and J 2 bases, leaving 13 bases between the germline ends. CDR3 length equals 15 residues. This CDR3 reads CASSIRPRPGNTIYF. CDR3 nucleotides: TGCGCCAGCAGCATAAGACCGCGGCCTGGAAACACCATATATTTT. Complete variable domain (other parts from reference TRBV5-1 and TRBJ1-3): KAGVTQTPRYLIKTRGQQVTLSCSPISGHRSVSWYQQTPGQGLQFLFEYFSETQRNKGNFPGRFSGRQFSNSRSEMNVSTLELGDSALYLCASSIRPRPGNTIYFGEGSWLTVV.

The chain couples TRBV20-1 to TRBJ2-5; D is tentatively TRBD1 or TRBD2 (5 bases each). The germline CDR1 and CDR2 sequences are DFQATT and SNEGSKA (reference sequence). This CDR3 is 14 amino acids long. V dropped 5 bases and J dropped 4 bases, with 17 bases sitting between them. The CDR3 nucleotides are TGCAGTGCTCCGGGGCCTGATTCCGGAGAGACCCAGTACTTC. Amino acid sequence: CSAPGPDSGETQYF.

This clonotype has ten or more counts. This chain uses TRBV29-1 with TRBJ2-3; 11 bases are a match to TRBD1. After removal of 6 bases from V and 6 bases from J, the junction contained 8 bases not matched to a gene. This CDR3 has 14 amino acids. Germline-derived CDR1 and CDR2 are SQVTM and ANQGSEA. The CDR3 DNA reads TGCAGCGTCACCATGGACAGGGGGCAGGATACGCAGTATTTT. It codes for CSVTMDRGQDTQYF.